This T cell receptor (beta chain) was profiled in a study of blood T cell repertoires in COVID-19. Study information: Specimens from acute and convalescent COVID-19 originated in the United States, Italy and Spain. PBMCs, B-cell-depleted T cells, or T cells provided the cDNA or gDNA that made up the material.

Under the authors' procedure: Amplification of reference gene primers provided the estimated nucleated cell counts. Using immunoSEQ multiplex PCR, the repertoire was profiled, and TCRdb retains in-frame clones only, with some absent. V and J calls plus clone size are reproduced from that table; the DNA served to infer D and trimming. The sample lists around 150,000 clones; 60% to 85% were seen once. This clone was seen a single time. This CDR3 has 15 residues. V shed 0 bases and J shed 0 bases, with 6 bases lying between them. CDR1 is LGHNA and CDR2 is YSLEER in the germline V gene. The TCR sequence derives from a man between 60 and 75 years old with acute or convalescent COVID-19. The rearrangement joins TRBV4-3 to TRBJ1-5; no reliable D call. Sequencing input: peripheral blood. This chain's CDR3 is CASSQDLSSNQPQHF. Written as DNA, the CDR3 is TGCGCCAGCAGCCAAGATCTAAGTAGCAATCAGCCCCAGCATTTT.